Below, 22 T cell receptor beta chains from the same sample are listed, as sequenced in a study of PD-1 blockade in mismatch repair-deficient tumors. Here immunoSEQ multiplex PCR was the method, and the copy in TCRdb shows in-frame clones only, minus some. Among under 150,000 clones, about 85% were seen once, and the ten largest hold roughly 13%. Sequencing used peripheral blood, obtained 44 weeks after starting pembrolizumab. Receptors originate from an adult with mismatch repair-deficient cancer.

This sequence joins TRBV19 and TRBJ2-3, with D perhaps TRBD2 (5 bases). Trimming pared 4 bases from V and 5 bases from J, leaving 10 bases between. CDR1 and CDR2 (germline): LNHDA, SQIVND (reference sequence). The CDR3 consists of 13 residues. CDR3 nucleotides: TGTGCCAGTAGTAATAGCGTAGGAGATACGCAGTATTTT. As protein: CASSNSVGDTQYF.

This chain joins TRBV4-2 and TRBJ1-2, with no clear D. The CDR3 is 15 residues long. Germline V gives CDR1 LGHNA, CDR2 YNFKEQ. The V end was cut by 0 bases, the J end by 1 base, with 9 bases between. The CDR3 spells CASSQDEWGNYGYTF. The CDR3 DNA is TGTGCCAGCAGCCAAGATGAGTGGGGTAACTATGGCTACACCTTC.

The rearrangement links TRBV18 to TRBJ2-7; no definite D call. Trimming took off 2 bases at V and 2 bases at J, with 4 bases between the two ends. Germline-derived CDR1 and CDR2 are KGHSH and LQKENI. The CDR3 extends over 12 amino acids. For the CDR3, the DNA is TGTGCCAGCTCACCAGGGACCTACGAGCAGTACTTC. Translation gives CASSPGTYEQYF.

The V gene is TRBV4-1, the J gene TRBJ1-1, with D possibly TRBD1 on 6 matching bases. V lost 0 bases, J lost 11 bases, and 22 bases lay in between. The CDR3 has 16 amino acids. Per the germline V gene, CDR1 is MGHRA and CDR2 is YSYEKL. Here the CDR3 DNA reads TGCGCCAGCAGCCAAGATTGGGGTGGGGGGCTAGTGTGGGCTTTCTTT. Translating gives CASSQDWGGGLVWAFF.

The chain couples TRBV30 to TRBJ1-5; D is unresolved. From germline, CDR1 is GTSNPN and CDR2 SVGIG (reference sequence). The CDR3 extends over 13 amino acids. Trimming cost V 1 base and J 7 bases, with 11 bases left between them. The CDR3 DNA reads TGTGCCTGGAGTGGAGAAGAACAACAGCCCCAGCATTTT. This sequence encodes CAWSGEEQQPQHF.

At least ten counts were recorded for this clone. The rearrangement links TRBV4-3 to TRBJ2-7; D may be TRBD2 (6 bases). Germline-derived CDR1 and CDR2 are LGHNA and YSLEER. V lost 3 bases and J 1 base, leaving 13 bases between the germline ends. CDR3 length: 15 amino acids. This CDR3 is CASSHELGGSYEQYF. CDR3 nucleotides: TGCGCCAGCAGCCACGAGCTGGGAGGTTCCTACGAGCAGTACTTC.

This sequence joins TRBV18 and TRBJ2-7; 7 nucleotides line up with TRBD1. The CDR3 spans 13 residues. CDR1 and CDR2 from the germline V gene are KGHSH and LQKENI. The junction had 6 bases not matched to a gene; V was cut back by 4 bases and J by 6 bases. This chain's CDR3 is CASSLYRGSEQYF. DNA for the CDR3: TGTGCCAGCTCACTTTACAGGGGCAGCGAGCAGTACTTC.

This chain connects TRBV7-2 to TRBJ1-5, with TRBD1 as a possible D gene (6 bases). Trimming removed 0 bases at V and 7 bases at J, with 7 bases between. This CDR3 comprises 13 residues. The germline V gene has CDR1 SGHTA and CDR2 FQGNSA. CDR3 loop: CASSLARGQPQHF. Here the CDR3 DNA reads TGTGCCAGCAGCTTAGCCAGGGGCCAGCCCCAGCATTTT.

This clone has just one count. This chain joins TRBV6-5 and TRBJ2-7; the D gene is possibly TRBD1 (6 bases). V lost 2 bases to trimming and J lost 2 bases, with 10 bases between them. Germline V gives CDR1 MNHEY, CDR2 SVGAGI. This CDR3 comprises 14 residues. The CDR3 protein is CASSYGDIAYEQYF. Written as DNA, the CDR3 is TGTGCCAGCAGTTACGGGGACATCGCCTACGAGCAGTACTTC.

The chain carries TRBV6-6 and TRBJ2-1, with D perhaps TRBD2 (5 bases). Trimming shortened V by 6 bases and J by 5 bases, and 14 bases separated the two germline ends. This CDR3 is built from 14 residues. The germline V gene encodes CDR1 MNHNY and CDR2 SVGAGI (reference sequence). The CDR3 DNA reads TGTGCCAGCAGATCCATCACGAGGGACAATGAGCAGTTCTTC. Translating it yields CASRSITRDNEQFF.

Regarding this clone: The junction departs from the called germline gene at one end, perhaps through a read error. V usage is TRBV7-7 and J usage is TRBJ2-2, with a possible D match to TRBD1 (5 bases). This CDR3 is 18 amino acids long. CDR1 SSHAT and CDR2 FNYEAQ come from the germline V gene (reference sequence). The CDR3 is CASSQGGHGLIATGELFF. As DNA, the CDR3 is TGTGCTAGCAGCCAAGGTGGACATGGTTTAATCGCCACCGGGGAGCTGTTTTTT.

V is TRBV5-1 and J is TRBJ2-5, with TRBD2 identical over 10 bases. Looked up from germline, CDR1 is SGHRS and CDR2 is YFSETQ. This CDR3 contains 16 residues. After removal of 3 bases from V and 1 base from J, the junction contained 6 bases not matched to a gene. The CDR3 DNA reads as TGCGCCAGCAGCTCCCTGACTAGCGGGTTCCAAGAGACCCAGTACTTC. Protein product: CASSSLTSGFQETQYF.

The V call is TRBV4-2, the J call TRBJ2-7; D is perhaps TRBD2 (6 bases). In germline, CDR1 is LGHNA, CDR2 YNFKEQ. V lost 4 bases to trimming and J lost 5 bases, with 18 bases between them. CDR3 length: 15 amino acids. CDR3 residues: CASSLGLPKAHEQYF. The CDR3 nucleotides read TGTGCCAGCAGCCTAGGACTACCCAAAGCCCACGAGCAGTACTTC.

This chain connects TRBV20-1 to TRBJ1-1; D ambiguous. In germline, CDR1 is DFQATT, CDR2 SNEGSKA (reference sequence). The V and J ends lost 4 bases and 3 bases respectively, with 6 bases between them. The length of the CDR3 is 11 residues. The CDR3 sequence: CSAMSDTEAFF. The CDR3, as DNA: TGCAGTGCTATGTCGGACACTGAAGCTTTCTTT.

V gene TRBV28 combines with J gene TRBJ2-1, with 16 bases lining up with TRBD2. This CDR3 comprises 20 residues. J lost 1 base, V lost 6 bases, and 12 bases had no gene match. The germline CDR1 and CDR2 sequences are MDHEN and SYDVKM. CDR3 sequence reads: CASSHKTGTSGRVSYNEQFF. The CDR3 DNA follows: TGTGCCAGCAGCCACAAAACCGGGACTAGCGGGAGGGTTTCCTACAATGAGCAGTTCTTC.

Remarks on this clone: The same CDR3 can be traced to other DNA sequences in this sample. The chain recombines TRBV19 with TRBJ2-5; TRBD2 is a possible D gene (6 bases). The CDR3 sequence is 13 residues long. V gave up 9 bases and J gave up 5 bases, with 16 bases separating them. Germline values: CDR1 LNHDA, CDR2 SQIVND (reference sequence). CDR3 in DNA: TGTGCCAGCTCCATCGTTGGGGGGGAGACCCAGTACTTC. Protein sequence: CASSIVGGETQYF.

V usage is TRBV5-1 and J usage is TRBJ2-6, with D possibly being TRBD1 (6 bases). The CDR3 loop spans 14 amino acids. Germline V CDR1 and CDR2: SGHRS, YFSETQ. V lost 3 bases and J lost 3, with 7 bases in between. CDR3 protein: CASSSGVGANVLTF. CDR3 nucleotides: TGCGCCAGCAGCTCAGGGGTTGGGGCCAACGTCCTGACTTTC.

The table lists this clone with many counts. This CDR3 is also generated by other DNA sequences in the sample. The chain employs TRBV6-4 and TRBJ2-2; D gene ambiguous. The CDR3 is made up of 13 amino acids. Germline CDR1 is MRHNA and CDR2 is SNTAGT. V shed 0 bases and J shed 4 bases, with 3 bases lying between them. The DNA of the CDR3 is TGTGCCAGCAGTGACTCGAGCACCGGGGAGCTGTTTTTT. Its translation is CASSDSSTGELFF.

This clone was detected only a few times. The gene calls are TRBV5-8 and TRBJ2-3; no definite D call. CDR3 length: 13 residues. V was trimmed by 4 bases and J by 4 bases, leaving 10 bases between them. Germline CDR1 and CDR2: SGHTS and YDEGEE. For the CDR3, the DNA is TGTGCCAGCAGCGCATACCCGTCAGATACGCAGTATTTT. Encoded protein: CASSAYPSDTQYF.

The chain uses TRBV7-9 and TRBJ2-7, with D unresolved. CDR1 and CDR2 from the germline V gene are SEHNR and FQNEAQ (reference sequence). V lost 4 bases, J lost 3 bases, and 7 bases lay in between. CDR3 size: 12 residues. The CDR3 DNA is TGTGCCAGCAGCTCCCAAGTCTACGAGCAGTACTTC. Protein: CASSSQVYEQYF.

V and J are TRBV5-5 and TRBJ1-2; TRBD1 is a possible D gene (5 bases). This CDR3 has 13 amino acids. Trimming took off 4 bases at V and 5 bases at J, with 12 bases between the two ends. CDR1 and CDR2 from the germline V gene are SGHKS and YYEKEE (reference sequence). CDR3 in DNA: TGTGCCAGCAGCCTGGGGCTTTTGTATGGCTACACCTTC. Its protein is CASSLGLLYGYTF.

This rearrangement joins TRBV28 to TRBJ2-6; 10 bases line up with TRBD2. Looked up from germline, CDR1 is MDHEN and CDR2 is SYDVKM. V dropped 6 bases and J dropped 2; count of bases not matched to a gene: 16. This CDR3 spans 20 amino acids. The CDR3 region is CASRASVLAGSRPGANVLTF. For the CDR3, the DNA is TGTGCCAGCAGGGCTAGCGTACTAGCGGGGAGTAGGCCTGGGGCCAACGTCCTGACTTTC.